This entry features one T cell receptor (beta chain) sequence. It has no known antigen specificity. Base quality data are lacking; no much larger clone is found one base away. Donors were healthy HIV-negative adults with no recently reported acute infections or vaccinations. Every donor was a Caucasian adult living in Nashville, Tennessee, USA. CD4+ T cells were enriched by magnetic negative selection, after which naive cells were positively selected on CD45RA and the negative fraction was taken as the memory subset. Blood was collected by leukapheresis, and PBMCs were isolated by Ficoll-Histopaque density gradient centrifugation and then cryopreserved in liquid nitrogen vapor phase. Purity and quantity of every magnetically sorted T cell population were checked by analytical flow cytometry. From each sorted fraction, genomic DNA was isolated and quantified by UV absorbance on a Nanodrop 2000c. Using the deep immunoSEQ assay, multiplex PCR amplified TCR CDR3 regions from genomic DNA. Genomic DNA extracted from each cell subset was distributed evenly over all wells of several immunoSEQ 96-well plates, and each plate served as one replicate. For sorted subsets, each replicate PCR was loaded with roughly 200 ng genomic DNA, equivalent to 32,000 or so T cell genomes. Purified libraries were quantified with a Qubit 3.0 fluorometer, sized on a Bioanalyzer 2100, and re-quantified with the KAPA Library Quantification kit. Each immunoSEQ 96-well plate was sequenced on its own single-read 150-cycle Illumina NextSeq 550 flow cell. From the authors' description of their analysis: The immunoSEQ output contained only junctional sequences without quality scores, so filtering could not match that applied to full-length reads. To assign V/J genes and CDR3, sequences were annotated against IMGT germline references using PyIR, a Python wrapper for IgBLAST v1.9. Reads were filtered out if the reads had weak V/J assignments (E-value above 1e-6), no CDR3, stop codons, out-of-frame junctions, or ambiguous translated residues. V3J clonotypes were defined as sequences sharing the same inferred V gene, J gene, and CDR3 amino acid sequence. The percentage overlap between two repertoires was calculated by dividing the number of shared unique clonotypes by the size of the smaller repertoire. Three approaches were used to assess repertoire richness: RTK rarefaction, the Chao1 estimator, and Recon v2.1 estimates of unobserved clonotypes. Generation probabilities were computed with OLGA for all TCRbeta clonotypes obtained by the gDNA method from four donors. TCRdb took over this immuneACCESS table, retaining in-frame rearrangements with V and J assigned. Such tables are incomplete; in checked studies, under half of the missing clones stem from an unresolved V gene, and the remainder is unexplained. V and J calls and clone size come straight from that table; D and trimming were deduced from the DNA. The sample table contains roughly 1,500,000 clones; only one count was recorded for around 98% of them. The top ten hold roughly 0.42% of the sample.

This record belongs to a study of shared clonotypes between healthy human individuals (dated by TCRdb to about 2020). General notes on the study: The cohort included a few men and a couple of women between 18 and 49 years of age. Per donor, three plates each were used for CD4 naive and CD4 memory, two for CD8 naive, and one for CD8 memory. To estimate repertoire size and how much clonotype sharing occurs between individuals, the study deeply sequenced the blood TCR repertoires of five healthy adults. Libraries were prepared and TCR repertoires were sequenced by different laboratories using diverse techniques, in order to increase sequencing depth and limit assay-specific biases. Between about 0.8 and 9 billion PBMCs per donor were obtained by leukapheresis. Points the paper makes about the study in general: Estimated clonotype richness was generally larger for naive than for memory subsets. Sampling was restricted to blood, and TCR repertoires in tissues likely differ from the TCR repertoires found in blood. Based on pairwise subsampling, the degree of clonotype sharing among donors was expected to be affected by sequencing depth. Clonotypes shared by all four sorted-subset donors showed higher generation probabilities than non-shared clonotypes. Rarefaction of sorted-subset datasets indicated incomplete sequencing despite the large sequencing depth. Across four donors, 4.5% to 6.5% of naive CD4, approximately 3.6% of naive CD8, around 2.1% of memory CD4, and approximately 0.4% of memory CD8 clonotypes were shared. The genetic and exposure-history diversity represented was limited by the small number of donors.

The CDR3 goes from the cysteine to the phenylalanine over 16 residues. The CDR3 DNA has 48 bases and is translated from base 1. V ends up 4 bases short and J 2 bases short, with an unmatched junction base count of 7. CDR1 SGHDT and CDR2 YYEEEE were looked up in the germline V gene. This TCR was recovered from a man under 40 in good health. The chain is encoded by TRBV5-6 joined to TRBJ2-7, with 12 central nucleotides matching TRBD2. The sequencing sample was made of naive CD4+ T cells sorted from blood. The cell subset or site tag for this specimen amounts to: CD45RA+ positively selected. CDR3 sequence: CASSLRTSGATYEQYF. The DNA sequence reads TGTGCCAGCAGCCTCAGGACTAGCGGGGCGACCTACGAGCAGTACTTC.